This T cell receptor (beta chain) was identified during a study of T cell responses to AZD1222 COVID-19 vaccine. Regarding the study as a whole: Dominant CD4 TCR responses targeted spike regions 160-218 and 743-854. Females outnumbered males among donors, who were mostly white British; clonal diversity was possibly underestimated. Spike-specific TCR breadth rose after two AZD1222 doses, and depth rose as well.

Germline V gene sequence: CDR1 MNHEY, CDR2 SVGAGI. The CDR3 has 15 residues. V lost 2 bases to trimming and J lost 1 base, with 11 bases between them. Concerning this clone: The antigen remains undetermined.

Repertoires were generated with immunoSEQ multiplex PCR, while TCRdb's copy carries only in-frame clones and drops some. The data show some 80,000 clones, with 70% to 80% seen just once and roughly 29% held by the top ten. The rearrangement joins TRBV6-5 to TRBJ1-1; D gene uncertain. The sample was peripheral blood, taken 28 days after the second dose of the MenACWY control vaccine. The TCR sequence derives from an adult who received the MenACWY meningococcal vaccine as a control. The CDR3 protein is CASSYKRQPNTEAFF. DNA for the CDR3: TGTGCCAGCAGTTACAAGCGGCAACCGAACACTGAAGCTTTCTTT.